This T cell receptor beta chain is from a study of Ad26.COV2.S vaccination and SARS-CoV-2 variants. The method was immunoSEQ multiplex PCR; TCRdb's version includes in-frame clones alone and lacks a portion of them. The data contain around 400,000 clones, more than 80% of them singletons. Treatment given: some 20 received Ad26.COV2.S at low or high dose, single or two shots; 5 received placebo; per-sample allocation not given. Following the first vaccine or placebo injection, samples were taken on day 63. Donation was by an adult aged 18-55 years who was in Boston. The study, taken as a whole, reports: It is possible that the TCR breadth and depth analyses underestimated the total T cell responses.

CDR1 and CDR2 (germline): SEHNR, FQNEAQ (reference sequence). The CDR3 is made up of 13 amino acids. Trimming cost V 8 bases and J 2 bases, with 11 bases left between them. Concerning this clone itself: Antigen specificity is unknown.

V usage is TRBV7-9 and J usage is TRBJ2-3; maybe TRBD2 (5 bases). The source of this sequence is a person aged 18-65 years who received the Ad26.COV2.S COVID-19 vaccine or a placebo. Sequenced material: peripheral blood, taken in a trial of Ad26.COV2.S vaccine versus placebo. The DNA for the CDR3 is TGTGCCAGCTCGGACTCATCCACAGATACGCAGTATTTT. Protein product: CASSDSSTDTQYF.